A selection of T cell receptor beta chains follows, all from one sample in a study of CD8+CD57+ T cells in acquired aplastic anemia. Each CDR3 protein gets one entry after TCRdb re-called the reads with MiXCR. Altogether about 160,000 distinct CDR3 sequences are present, 47% being singletons, with the ten largest covering about 2.8%. Material: sorted CD4+, CD8+, or CD8+CD57+ T cells (not recorded which) from PBMCs. Receptor source: a human donor with aplastic anemia. Both conserved end residues are part of each CDR3. A D gene is named only where the DNA matches it firmly. Some rows have no size entry. The others give once, few or many, or a class for an expanded clone.

v_call	d_call	clone_size	j_call	cdr3_nt	cdr3_aa
TRBV24-1	.	.	TRBJ1-4	TGTGCCATCAGGAGGGAAAAACTGTTTTTT	CAIRREKLFF
TRBV13	.	.	TRBJ2-7	TGTGCCAGCAGCGTAGGCCGACTGCCCTACGAGCAGTACTTC	CASSVGRLPYEQYF
TRBV7-3	.	.	TRBJ2-5	TGTGCCAGCAGCGAACAATCACAAGAGACCCAGTACTTC	CASSEQSQETQYF
TRBV10-2	.	.	TRBJ1-2	TGCGCCAGCAGTGGACCTTCCTATGGCTACACCTTC	CASSGPSYGYTF
TRBV6-1	TRBD2	few	TRBJ2-3	TGTGCCAGCAGAGGACTAGCGAGTCGGGGGGGCACAGATACGCAGTATTTT	CASRGLASRGGTDTQYF
TRBV19	TRBD1	.	TRBJ2-5	TGTGCCAGTAGTAAACAGGGGACAGGGGGTCTGGAGACCCAGTACTTC	CASSKQGTGGLETQYF
TRBV7-9	TRBD2	.	TRBJ2-7	TGTGCCAGCAGCCTCAGCGGGGGGTCCTACGAGCAGTACTTC	CASSLSGGSYEQYF
TRBV6-5	.	.	TRBJ1-4	TGTGCCAGCAGTTACTCGATACTTGATGAAAAACTGTTTTTT	CASSYSILDEKLFF
TRBV29-1	TRBD1	few	TRBJ1-1	TGCAGCGTTGCGGACAGGTTGAACACTGAAGCTTTCTTT	CSVADRLNTEAFF
TRBV5-1	TRBD1	.	TRBJ2-7	TGCGCCAGCAGCTGGGGACAGGGCTACGAGCAGTACTTC	CASSWGQGYEQYF
TRBV24-1	.	once	TRBJ2-3	TGTGCCACCAGAGCCGCGGTAGGTTGGACCGCAGATACGCAGTATTTT	CATRAAVGWTADTQYF
TRBV7-9	.	many	TRBJ1-3	TGTGCCAGCAGGTTGTTTGTGGGTGCTCGTTTTGGAAACACCATATATTTT	CASRLFVGARFGNTIYF
TRBV7-6	TRBD2	.	TRBJ2-7	TGTGCCAGCAGCTCCGGACTAGCGGGAGGGGGGACCTGCGAGCAGTACTTC	CASSSGLAGGGTCEQYF
TRBV20-1	.	once	TRBJ2-5	TGCAGTGCTAGAGCGTCCGCGGGGCCCCAAGAGACCCAGTACTTC	CSARASAGPQETQYF
TRBV25-1	.	.	TRBJ1-6	TGTGCCAGCAGTGAATTAAACAGCTATTCACCCCTCCACTTT	CASSELNSYSPLHF
TRBV7-9	.	many	TRBJ2-5	TGTGCCAGCAGCCAGAGTGGGATAGACGTGGCCCAGTACTTC	CASSQSGIDVAQYF